The 17 T cell receptor beta chains below come from one sample, sequenced in a study of response to subunit inactivated influenza vaccine. TCRdb reprocessed the RT-PCR reads with MiXCR, giving one entry per CDR3 protein. This sample has a few hundred thousand distinct CDR3 sequences, with about 15% found just once. The sequences come from PBMCs from blood, collected 11 to 12 days after vaccination. The origin of the receptors is a man between 50 and 59 years old who received an inactivated influenza vaccine.

This clonotype was detected a few times. V usage is TRBV10-2 and J usage is TRBJ1-1; D unresolved. This CDR3 is 13 amino acids long. Trimming shortened V by 7 bases and J by 0 bases, and 9 bases separated the two germline ends. Germline CDR1 WSHSY, CDR2 SAAADI. CDR3 in amino acids: CASTRGMNTEAFF. The CDR3 DNA is TGCGCCAGCACTCGGGGTATGAACACTGAAGCTTTCTTT.

This clonotype showed up just a few times. This chain links TRBV7-6 with TRBJ1-1, with a possible D match to TRBD1 (5 bases). The germline gives CDR1 SGHVS, CDR2 FNYEAQ. The CDR3 totals 16 residues. The V gene lost 2 bases and the J gene lost 3 bases, with 16 bases spanning the gap. DNA of the CDR3: TGTGCCAGCAGCTTAAATCAAGGGGAATTGTACACTGAAGCTTTCTTT. Its protein is CASSLNQGELYTEAFF.

The V gene is TRBV7-9, the J gene TRBJ1-2, with a tentative D call TRBD1 (5 bases). CDR1 is SEHNR, CDR2 FQNEAQ, per germline (reference sequence). This CDR3 has 16 residues. Trimming took off 2 bases at V and 8 bases at J, with 21 bases between the two ends. The CDR3 region has the DNA TGTGCCAGCAGCTTATCGGGCGGGGGAGGAGGCTTCGGCTACACCTTC. Translated: CASSLSGGGGGFGYTF.

In DNA, the CDR3 is TGCGCCAGCAGCTCCGGGACTAGCTTTCCAGAGACCCAGTACTTC. Residues: CASSSGTSFPETQYF. V is TRBV5-1 and J is TRBJ2-5, with 9 bases lining up with TRBD2. Germline V gene sequence: CDR1 SGHRS, CDR2 YFSETQ. CDR3 length: 15 amino acids. With V trimmed by 3 bases and J by 4 bases, 7 bases remained unmatched.

V and J are TRBV7-2 and TRBJ1-4; 7 bases agree with TRBD1. Looked up from germline, CDR1 is SGHTA and CDR2 is FQGNSA. The CDR3 is made up of 15 amino acids. J gave up 5 bases and V 5 bases, and 8 bases lay outside the gene matches. CDR3 DNA: TGTGCCAGCAGCGCTTGGACAGGTGGGAATGAAAAACTGTTTTTT. Translating it yields CASSAWTGGNEKLFF.

This clonotype was seen repeatedly, ten times or more. In DNA form, the CDR3 reads TGCAGTGCCGGGGGGCCGGGAACGAACACTGAAGCTTTCTTT. It codes for CSAGGPGTNTEAFF. The rearrangement joins TRBV20-1 to TRBJ1-1; D perhaps matches TRBD1 (6 bases). Trimming stripped 6 bases from V and 1 base from J, with 15 bases between. Germline assignment: CDR1 DFQATT and CDR2 SNEGSKA (reference sequence). The CDR3 sequence is 14 residues long.

The rearrangement joins TRBV25-1 to TRBJ2-6; D is unclear. Germline V gene lookup returns CDR1 MGHDK and CDR2 SYGVNS. This CDR3 comprises 12 residues. The V gene lost 3 bases and the J gene lost 4 bases, with 1 base spanning the gap. The CDR3 DNA sequence: TGTGCCAGCAGTGAGGGGGCCAACGTCCTGACTTTC. Protein product: CASSEGANVLTF.

The sample holds many counts of this clonotype. This chain uses TRBV6-5 with TRBJ2-4; 9 bases agree with TRBD1. Germline V gene sequence: CDR1 MNHEY, CDR2 SVGAGI. J gave up 3 bases and V 0 bases, and 9 bases lay outside the gene matches. This CDR3 region has 18 residues. This CDR3 is CASSYSVTGGAGKNIQYF. CDR3 nucleotide sequence: TGTGCCAGCAGTTACTCGGTAACAGGGGGCGCGGGCAAAAACATTCAGTACTTC.

The CDR3 DNA reads as TGTGCCAGCCTCCGCTCGGGGGATACGCAGTATTTT. This sequence encodes CASLRSGDTQYF. This rearrangement joins TRBV12-3 or TRBV12-4 to TRBJ2-3; a possible D gene is TRBD2 (5 bases). Trimming stripped 8 bases from V and 6 bases from J, with 12 bases between. This CDR3 comprises 12 residues.

This clonotype has more than one count but fewer than ten. The chain links TRBV9 to TRBJ1-4, with D uncertain. V dropped 0 bases and J dropped 3 bases, with 6 bases sitting between them. The CDR3 has 14 residues. Germline values: CDR1 SGDLS, CDR2 YYNGEE. The CDR3 DNA reads as TGTGCCAGCAGCGTAGGTCAGGCTAATGAAAAACTGTTTTTT. This sequence encodes CASSVGQANEKLFF.

This rearrangement joins TRBV29-1 to TRBJ1-1; TRBD1 agrees at 7 bases. V was clipped by 7 bases and J by 6 bases; unmatched bases: 11. Germline V lookup: CDR1 SQVTM, CDR2 ANQGSEA. The CDR3 is 13 amino acids. The CDR3 region is CSATQGSVSEAFF. The CDR3 nucleotides are TGCAGCGCAACACAGGGGTCGGTGTCTGAAGCTTTCTTT.

The sample holds a few counts of this clonotype. The conserved closing phenylalanine or tryptophan is absent in this CDR3, likely reflecting a read error. The DNA is omitted, as the CDR3 cannot be located on it reliably, and the CDR3 follows TCRdb's listing. The rearrangement joins TRBV5-6 to TRBJ1-2; TRBD1, as called in the table, went unchecked against the DNA. The CDR3 numbers 13 amino acids, ends counted. CDR1 is SGHDT, CDR2 YYEEEE, per germline. The CDR3 is CASSLARGPIVSS.

The gene calls are TRBV20-1 and TRBJ2-7, with D perhaps given as TRBD1 or TRBD2 (5 bases each). The CDR3 extends over 14 amino acids. The germline V and J ends were trimmed by 3 bases and 0 bases, with 12 bases remaining between them. Germline V gene sequence: CDR1 DFQATT, CDR2 SNEGSKA (reference sequence). CDR3 in DNA: TGCAGTGCTAGTTGGGCAGGGAGCTCCTACGAGCAGTACTTC. The encoded protein is CSASWAGSSYEQYF.

This clonotype was counted between two and nine times. The chain employs TRBV9 and TRBJ2-5, with TRBD2 matching over 10 bases. CDR1 is SGDLS and CDR2 is YYNGEE in the germline V gene. V shed 4 bases and J 1 base; nucleotides not matched to a gene: 7. CDR3 length equals 16 residues. In DNA, the CDR3 is TGTGCCAGCAGCCCCACTAGCGGGGTACCCCAAGAGACCCAGTACTTC. It specifies CASSPTSGVPQETQYF.

The J gene is TRBJ2-1, the V gene TRBV28; TRBD2 agrees at 7 bases. The V and J ends lost 3 bases and 8 bases, in that order; junction bases with no gene match: 10. Looked up from germline, CDR1 is MDHEN and CDR2 is SYDVKM. This CDR3 is built from 15 residues. The CDR3 sequence: CASSFGGRAFYEQFF. The CDR3, as DNA: TGTGCCAGCAGTTTCGGGGGGAGGGCCTTTTATGAGCAGTTCTTC.

This clonotype was observed a handful of times. J is TRBJ2-5 and V is TRBV5-5; no clear D gene. CDR3 length: 13 residues. Per germline, CDR1 SGHKS and CDR2 YYEKEE (reference sequence). With 4 bases removed from V and 4 bases from J, the gap between germline ends came to 11 bases. The CDR3 DNA follows: TGTGCCAGCAGCCCGCAGGTCGGAGAGACCCAGTACTTC. Residues: CASSPQVGETQYF.

V and J are TRBV7-2 and TRBJ1-5; the match to TRBD1 covers 9 bases. Germline V gene sequence: CDR1 SGHTA, CDR2 FQGNSA. The CDR3 is 14 amino acids. J lost 9 bases, V lost 5 bases, and 8 bases had no gene match. The CDR3 DNA reads as TGTGCCAGCAGCCGAGGACAGGGGCGGTGGCCCCAGCATTTT. It is translated as CASSRGQGRWPQHF.